The 3 T cell receptor beta chains below all came from one sample that was sequenced in a study of cytomegalovirus exposure and HLA in healthy donors. PCR amplification relied on 60 Vbeta primers (plus 13 Jbeta primers). Sequencing was performed with immunoSEQ multiplex PCR; in TCRdb, only in-frame clones are kept and a portion is missing. Of some 89,000 clones in the sample, around three quarters were seen once. Sequencing input: PBMCs. These receptors were obtained from a man aged 55 to 70 in good health and CMV-seronegative.

This chain connects TRBV30 to TRBJ2-3; TRBD1 might be the D (5 bases). The CDR3 covers 13 residues. The germline V gene encodes CDR1 GTSNPN and CDR2 SVGIG (reference sequence). The V end was cut by 0 bases, the J end by 10 bases, with 14 bases between. The CDR3 spells CAWSVLEGAAQYF. The CDR3 DNA sequence: TGTGCCTGGAGTGTACTGGAAGGGGCGGCGCAGTATTTT.

The chain combines TRBV4-1 with TRBJ2-1; 8 bases fit TRBD2. The CDR3 spans 18 residues. The V gene's germline CDR1 is MGHRA and CDR2 YSYEKL. V shed 0 bases, J shed 1 base, and the junction held 8 bases outside the gene matches. The CDR3 sequence is CASSQERTASGSYNEQFF. The CDR3 nucleotides read TGCGCCAGCAGCCAAGAGAGGACGGCTAGCGGGTCCTACAATGAGCAGTTCTTC.

The gene calls are TRBV5-5 and TRBJ2-2; tentatively, D is TRBD1 (5 bases). The CDR3 contains 17 residues. V was trimmed by 4 bases and J by 1 base, leaving 17 bases between them. Germline CDR1 reads SGHKS; CDR2 reads YYEKEE (reference sequence). The CDR3 DNA sequence: TGTGCCAGCAGCCCCCAACTGACAGCAATGAACACCGGGGAGCTGTTTTTT. This codes for CASSPQLTAMNTGELFF.